These T cell receptor beta chains were read from a single sample in a study of OX40 agonist ivuxolimab in advanced cancers. The method was immunoSEQ multiplex PCR; TCRdb's version includes in-frame clones alone and lacks a portion of them. This sample has 72,000 or so clones, with around 90% found just once. The sample was CD4+ or CD8+ T cells sorted from blood, taken in a trial of the OX40 agonist ivuxolimab. These receptor sequences come from an adult with an advanced solid tumor such as melanoma, head and neck, liver or kidney cancer. The CDR3 runs from the conserved cysteine through the conserved F or W. D genes are given only for firm matches. The listing skips clone size in some rows; elsewhere it reads once, few, many or a size class.

cdr3_length: 17; clone_size: -; j_call: TRBJ1-3; v_call: TRBV11-1; d_call: TRBD1; cdr3_aa: CASSTYRGKISGNTIYF; cdr3_nt: TGTGCCAGCAGCACCTACAGGGGGAAAATCTCTGGAAACACCATATATTTT
cdr3_length: 15; clone_size: -; j_call: TRBJ1-3; v_call: TRBV11-3; d_call: -; cdr3_aa: CASSPGQLVGNTIYF; cdr3_nt: TGTGCCAGCAGCCCAGGACAGCTGGTGGGAAACACCATATATTTT
cdr3_length: 16; clone_size: few; j_call: TRBJ2-3; v_call: TRBV7-3; d_call: TRBD2; cdr3_aa: CASSQGTSGRTDTQYF; cdr3_nt: TGTGCCAGCAGCCAAGGGACTAGCGGGAGAACTGATACGCAGTATTTT
cdr3_length: 16; clone_size: -; j_call: TRBJ2-6; v_call: TRBV19; d_call: -; cdr3_aa: CASSIMQSSGANVLTF; cdr3_nt: TGTGCCAGTAGTATAATGCAGTCGTCTGGGGCCAACGTCCTGACTTTC
cdr3_length: 12; clone_size: -; j_call: TRBJ1-2; v_call: TRBV7-6; d_call: -; cdr3_aa: CASSDGNYGYTF; cdr3_nt: TGTGCCAGCAGCGACGGTAACTATGGCTACACCTTC
cdr3_length: 14; clone_size: -; j_call: TRBJ1-1; v_call: TRBV19; d_call: -; cdr3_aa: CASSLPTRNTEAFF; cdr3_nt: TGTGCCAGTAGCCTCCCCACAAGGAACACTGAAGCTTTCTTT
cdr3_length: 17; clone_size: -; j_call: TRBJ2-6; v_call: TRBV7-8; d_call: -; cdr3_aa: CASRPGRTGSGANVLTF; cdr3_nt: TGTGCCAGCAGACCCGGACGGACCGGGTCTGGGGCCAACGTCCTGACTTTC
cdr3_length: 16; clone_size: -; j_call: TRBJ2-1; v_call: TRBV9; d_call: TRBD2; cdr3_aa: CASSPLTSASYNEQFF; cdr3_nt: TGTGCCAGCAGCCCCCTGACTAGCGCCTCCTACAATGAGCAGTTCTTC
cdr3_length: 12; clone_size: -; j_call: TRBJ2-1; v_call: TRBV29-1; d_call: -; cdr3_aa: CSVDVSYNEQFF; cdr3_nt: TGCAGCGTTGATGTCTCCTACAATGAGCAGTTCTTC
cdr3_length: 15; clone_size: -; j_call: TRBJ2-7; v_call: TRBV6-5; d_call: TRBD2; cdr3_aa: CASSHLAGGLYEQYF; cdr3_nt: TGTGCCAGCAGTCATCTAGCGGGGGGCCTCTACGAGCAGTACTTC
cdr3_length: 17; clone_size: -; j_call: TRBJ1-2; v_call: TRBV5-1; d_call: TRBD1; cdr3_aa: CASSLGGQGGGSYGYTF; cdr3_nt: TGCGCCAGCAGCTTGGGGGGACAGGGAGGAGGATCCTATGGCTACACCTTC